Reported below is one T cell receptor (beta chain). Clones were sequenced by immunoSEQ multiplex PCR, and TCRdb holds only the in-frame ones, with some missing. The sample has about 180,000 clones; approximately 85% are singletons. This sample was taken from a study of blood T cell repertoires in COVID-19. In the study overall: The origin of the acute and convalescent COVID-19 samples was the United States, Italy and Spain.

The age range of participants was about 18 to 89 years, with residence in approximately 25 US areas. Cohort 3 recovery required two negative PCRs, clearance, or symptom resolution. The CDR3 totals 14 residues. Trimming shortened V by 0 bases and J by 4 bases, and 8 bases separated the two germline ends. Germline loops: CDR1 SGHTS, CDR2 YDEGEE. The sequencing sample was made of PBMCs or T cells enriched from blood (not recorded which). The receptor comes from a man aged 35 to 55 who had recovered from COVID-19. This chain links TRBV5-8 with TRBJ2-1; TRBD1 is a possible D gene (6 bases). CDR3 in DNA: TGTGCCAGCAGCTTGGTCGGACAGTACAATGAGCAGTTCTTC. Protein product: CASSLVGQYNEQFF. The entire variable domain, with the rest obtained from reference TRBV5-8 and TRBJ2-1, is as follows: EAGVTQSPTHLIKTRGQQATLRCSPISGHTSVYWYQQALGLGLQFLLWYDEGEERNRGNFPPRFSGRQFPNYSSELNVNALELEDSALYLCASSLVGQYNEQFFGPGTRLTVL.